Shown below are 26 T cell receptor beta chains from a single sample sequenced in a study of blood T cell repertoires in COVID-19. Repertoires were generated with immunoSEQ multiplex PCR, while TCRdb's copy carries only in-frame clones and drops some. The table shows under 250,000 clones, with about 90% occurring only once. The sample was peripheral blood. The origin of the receptors is a man between 60 and 70 years old with COVID-19, enrolled during active disease.

This clone appeared once. The genes are TRBV6-6 and TRBJ2-1; 12 bases are a match to TRBD2. The CDR3 runs 14 residues. V was pared by 7 bases and J by 8 bases, with 6 bases of the junction left unmatched. The germline V gene has CDR1 MNHNY and CDR2 SVGAGI (reference sequence). The CDR3 spells CASMTSGRIDEQFF. CDR3 sequence (DNA): TGTGCCAGCATGACTAGCGGGAGAATAGATGAGCAGTTCTTC.

V gene TRBV18 combines with J gene TRBJ2-7, with 8 nucleotides matching TRBD1. CDR1 is KGHSH, CDR2 LQKENI, per germline. CDR3 length: 15 residues. V dropped 0 bases and J dropped 4; count of bases not matched to a gene: 5. CDR3 sequence reads: CASSPPDRARYEQYF. The CDR3 region has the DNA TGTGCCAGCTCACCACCGGACAGGGCGAGGTACGAGCAGTACTTC.

The rearrangement links TRBV6-1 to TRBJ2-7, with D perhaps matching TRBD2 (5 bases). Germline V CDR1 and CDR2: MNHNS, SASEGT. V was clipped by 0 bases and J by 5 bases, with 11 bases between them. The CDR3 is made up of 14 amino acids. As DNA, the CDR3 is TGTGCCAGCAGTGAAGCGGCCGGGGAAGACGAGCAGTACTTC. Protein: CASSEAAGEDEQYF.

V gene TRBV19 combines with J gene TRBJ1-1; TRBD1 aligns across 8 bases. The CDR3 length is 13 residues. Trimming cost V 6 bases and J 0 bases; bases outside gene matches: 0. Germline CDR1 reads LNHDA; CDR2 reads SQIVND (reference sequence). CDR3 in amino acids: CASRTGVNTEAFF. In DNA form, the CDR3 reads TGTGCCAGTAGGACAGGGGTGAACACTGAAGCTTTCTTT.

The chain combines TRBV28 with TRBJ2-7; 13 bases are shared with TRBD2. Per the germline V gene, CDR1 is MDHEN and CDR2 is SYDVKM. V was pared by 5 bases and J by 9 bases, with 13 bases of the junction left unmatched. The CDR3 sequence is 16 residues long. The CDR3 region has the DNA TGTGCCAGCAGTCCAGCACTAGCGGGAGGGGCCCAAGGGCAGTACTTC. Amino acids: CASSPALAGGAQGQYF.

The CDR3 DNA follows: TGTGCCAGCTCACGGGGGCGCGATGAAAAACTGTTTTTT. Protein: CASSRGRDEKLFF. The chain combines TRBV18 with TRBJ1-4; tentatively, D is TRBD1 (6 bases). The CDR3 contains 13 residues. CDR1 and CDR2 (germline): KGHSH, LQKENI. V dropped 4 bases and J dropped 6 bases, with 9 bases sitting between them.

The chain uses TRBV18 and TRBJ1-1, with D maybe TRBD1 (5 bases). Germline CDR1 is KGHSH and CDR2 is LQKENI. The CDR3 has 14 amino acids. The V end was cut by 3 bases, the J end by 4 bases, with 12 bases between. The CDR3 sequence: CASSPLGASTEAFF. The CDR3 DNA reads TGTGCCAGCTCACCTTTAGGGGCAAGCACTGAAGCTTTCTTT.

This clone was counted once. This chain links TRBV12-3 or TRBV12-4 with TRBJ1-5, with 9 bases that match TRBD1. J was trimmed by 8 bases and V by 6 bases; bases with no gene match: 2. CDR3 length equals 12 residues. CDR3 in DNA: TGTGCCAGCAGGACAGGGGGAGAGCCCCAGCATTTT. This codes for CASRTGGEPQHF.

This rearrangement joins TRBV5-1 to TRBJ2-2, with 9 positions matching TRBD1. The V gene end was trimmed by 6 bases and the J gene end by 0 bases; junction bases not matched to a gene: 6. Germline lookup yields CDR1 SGHRS and CDR2 YFSETQ. The CDR3 runs to 16 residues. As DNA, the CDR3 is TGCGCCAGCACTGAAGGGACAGGGACGAACACCGGGGAGCTGTTTTTT. Amino acid sequence: CASTEGTGTNTGELFF.

The chain combines TRBV10-2 with TRBJ2-7; 7 positions match TRBD2. The trim removed 2 bases at V and 5 bases at J, leaving 9 bases unmatched. The CDR3 runs to 15 residues. From germline, CDR1 is WSHSY and CDR2 SAAADI. CDR3 loop: CASSEIASGANEQYF. The CDR3 DNA reads as TGCGCCAGCAGTGAGATTGCTAGCGGAGCCAACGAGCAGTACTTC.

The rearrangement uses TRBV7-8 and TRBJ2-2; D might be TRBD1 (6 bases). CDR3 size: 20 residues. V lost 1 base and J lost 1, with 22 bases in between. Germline values: CDR1 SGHVS, CDR2 FQNEAQ. The CDR3, as DNA: TGTGCCAGCAGCTTAGTATTTTGGGGCAGGGGAAGCGGGAACACCGGGGAGCTGTTTTTT. This translates into CASSLVFWGRGSGNTGELFF. The full variable domain, its missing parts supplied by reference TRBV7-8 and TRBJ2-2, is GAGVSQSPRYKVAKRGQDVALRCDPISGHVSLFWYQQALGQGPEFLTYFQNEAQLDKSGLPSDRFFAERPEGSVSTLKIQRTQQEDSAVYLCASSLVFWGRGSGNTGELFFGEGSRLTVL.

The V and J genes are TRBV27 and TRBJ2-1; D is undetermined. CDR1 MNHEY and CDR2 SMNVEV come from the germline V gene (reference sequence). The V gene lost 6 bases and the J gene lost 7 bases, with 13 bases spanning the gap. CDR3 length: 13 residues. CDR3 loop: CASSVRSLNEQFF. The CDR3 bases are TGTGCCAGCAGCGTCCGGTCGCTGAATGAGCAGTTCTTC.

The rearrangement links TRBV4-1 to TRBJ2-3; 9 bases are shared with TRBD1. The germline gives CDR1 MGHRA, CDR2 YSYEKL. This CDR3 is 17 amino acids long. V gave up 4 bases and J gave up 4 bases; unmatched junction bases: 12. CDR3 loop: CASSPTGGALGADTQYF. The DNA of the CDR3 is TGCGCCAGCAGCCCGACAGGGGGGGCGTTAGGCGCAGATACGCAGTATTTT.

The chain links TRBV5-4 to TRBJ2-2; 7 nucleotides line up with TRBD1. With V trimmed by 4 bases and J by 1 base, 4 bases remained unmatched. Germline V lookup: CDR1 SGHNT, CDR2 YYREEE (reference sequence). The CDR3 has 15 amino acids. CDR3 nucleotides: TGTGCCAGCAGCGGGGACAGAGTGAACACCGGGGAGCTGTTTTTT. Its translation: CASSGDRVNTGELFF.

The genes are TRBV4-2 and TRBJ1-5; no definite D call. This CDR3 has 18 residues. Trimming removed 7 bases at V and 1 base at J, with 23 bases between. Germline lookup yields CDR1 LGHNA and CDR2 YNFKEQ. The CDR3 nucleotides read TGTGCCAGCACGGTGTTCCCCACCCCAGAACCCAGCAATCAGCCCCAGCATTTT. Translated: CASTVFPTPEPSNQPQHF.

The chain combines TRBV6-2 or TRBV6-3 with TRBJ2-7; TRBD2 agrees at 14 bases. The CDR3 has 15 amino acids. The trim removed 4 bases at V and 5 bases at J, leaving 4 bases unmatched. Germline values: CDR1 MNHEY, CDR2 SVGEGT. The CDR3 region is CASSSGTSGSNEQYF. The CDR3 DNA is TGTGCCAGCAGTTCCGGGACTAGCGGGAGCAACGAGCAGTACTTC.

The rearrangement joins TRBV5-1 to TRBJ2-7, with D possibly TRBD1 on 6 matching bases. Germline loops: CDR1 SGHRS, CDR2 YFSETQ. V was trimmed by 0 bases and J by 2 bases, leaving 12 bases between them. This CDR3 contains 15 residues. CDR3 DNA: TGCGCCAGCAGCTTGGGGGCAGGGGTCGCCTACGAGCAGTACTTC. Residues: CASSLGAGVAYEQYF.

The chain has TRBV7-2 and TRBJ2-1, with 8 bases that match TRBD1. From germline, CDR1 is SGHTA and CDR2 FQGNSA. CDR3 length equals 15 residues. V lost 4 bases and J lost 3; bases outside the gene matches: 5. The CDR3 is CASSYDRGDYNEQFF. The CDR3 DNA reads as TGTGCCAGCAGCTACGACAGGGGAGACTACAATGAGCAGTTCTTC. Full variable domain (missing parts from reference TRBV7-2 and TRBJ2-1): GAGVSQSPSNKVTEKGKDVELRCDPISGHTALYWYRQSLGQGLEFLIYFQGNSAPDKSGLPSDRFSAERTGGSVSTLTIQRTQQEDSAVYLCASSYDRGDYNEQFFGPGTRLTVL.

The rearrangement links TRBV20-1 to TRBJ1-5, with 7 bases fitting TRBD1. With 3 bases clipped from V and 5 bases from J, the junction kept 10 bases outside the gene matches. From germline, CDR1 is DFQATT and CDR2 SNEGSKA (reference sequence). This CDR3 comprises 15 residues. Written as DNA, the CDR3 is TGCAGTGCTAGTTTCCCGGGCAGGGGGGATCAGCCCCAGCATTTT. Protein sequence: CSASFPGRGDQPQHF.

The gene calls are TRBV9 and TRBJ2-3; the match to TRBD1 covers 8 bases. This CDR3 contains 14 residues. Looked up from germline, CDR1 is SGDLS and CDR2 is YYNGEE. V was pared by 2 bases and J by 6 bases, with 5 bases of the junction left unmatched. CDR3 coding DNA: TGTGCCAGCAGCGTCGGCAGGGGGCATGATACGCAGTATTTT. Amino acids: CASSVGRGHDTQYF.

The gene calls are TRBV19 and TRBJ1-5; possibly TRBD1 for D (5 bases). Between the trimmed V and J ends, which lost 5 bases and 0 bases, there was a span of 11 bases. This CDR3 spans 15 amino acids. Germline CDR1 LNHDA, CDR2 SQIVND (reference sequence). The chain's CDR3 is CASSAGGGSNQPQHF. CDR3 sequence (DNA): TGTGCCAGTAGTGCCGGGGGGGGTAGCAATCAGCCCCAGCATTTT.

The chain is built from TRBV21-1 and TRBJ1-3; the D call of TRBD1 is as the table states it, not checked on the DNA. TRBV21-1 is a listed pseudogene. The CDR3 covers 14 residues. CDR3 bases: TGTGCCGTAGGGGGAAGTCCGAGGGGAAACACCATATATTTT. Its protein product is CAVGGSPRGNTIYF.

The chain recombines TRBV10-3 with TRBJ2-1, with 12 positions matching TRBD2. Germline V gives CDR1 ENHRY, CDR2 SYGVKD. The J segment lost 6 bases and the V segment lost 3 bases, leaving 9 bases of the junction unmatched. The CDR3 runs to 17 residues. The CDR3 loop reads CAISDPSTSGGTNEQFF. The CDR3 DNA is TGTGCCATCAGTGACCCATCGACTAGCGGGGGAACCAATGAGCAGTTCTTC.

The rearrangement uses TRBV6-2 or TRBV6-3 and TRBJ2-5, with TRBD1 matching over 7 bases. The V gene end was trimmed by 2 bases and the J gene end by 2 bases; junction bases not matched to a gene: 11. In germline, CDR1 is MNHEY, CDR2 SVGEGT. The CDR3 is 17 amino acids. CDR3 coding DNA: TGTGCCAGCAGTTACCCAGAAACCGGGACAGTACAAGAGACCCAGTACTTC. Its translation is CASSYPETGTVQETQYF.

The rearrangement uses TRBV27 and TRBJ2-2, with 10 bases identical to TRBD2. Germline loops: CDR1 MNHEY, CDR2 SMNVEV (reference sequence). The CDR3 runs 17 residues. The V gene end was trimmed by 6 bases and the J gene end by 5 bases; junction bases not matched to a gene: 12. The CDR3 reads CASRPGSGRARTGELFF. For the CDR3, the DNA is TGTGCCAGCAGGCCGGGGAGCGGGAGGGCCCGGACCGGGGAGCTGTTTTTT.

V is TRBV19 and J is TRBJ1-1; D possibly corresponds to TRBD1 (5 bases). This CDR3 comprises 15 residues. V was pared by 2 bases and J by 3 bases, with 13 bases between. Germline-derived CDR1 and CDR2 are LNHDA and SQIVND (reference sequence). The CDR3 here is CASSINRPGDTEAFF. The CDR3 nucleotides read TGTGCCAGTAGTATAAACAGGCCTGGGGACACTGAAGCTTTCTTT.